In its sample, the clone carrying this TCR beta chain was seen once. The CDR3 covers 17 residues. CDR1 is LGHNA, CDR2 YNFKEQ, per germline. With 4 bases removed from V and 0 bases from J, the gap between germline ends came to 19 bases. These data come from a study of blood T cell repertoires in COVID-19. The assay was immunoSEQ multiplex PCR, and TCRdb's table has in-frame clones only and misses some. The sample yields about 120,000 clones, around nine tenths seen once. The rearrangement uses TRBV4-2 and TRBJ2-7, with D possibly matching TRBD2 (5 bases). Sequencing was performed on peripheral blood. This TCR came from a human donor with acute or convalescent COVID-19. The donor label of this sample is uncertain. CDR3 DNA sequence: TGTGCCAGCAGCCTGCATCGCGGAGGTGTGAGCTCCTACGAGCAGTACTTC. Amino acid sequence: CASSLHRGGVSSYEQYF.